This T cell receptor (beta chain) came from a study of blood T cell repertoires in COVID-19. Losses at the gene ends were 5 bases for V and 2 bases for J; bases not matched to a gene: 12. The CDR3 runs 17 residues. The V gene's germline CDR1 is SEHNR and CDR2 FQNEAQ (reference sequence). Clones were sequenced by immunoSEQ multiplex PCR, and TCRdb holds only the in-frame ones, with some missing. The sample includes 300,000 to 350,000 clones, around 89% of them seen just once. Sequences were obtained from PBMCs or T cells enriched from blood (not recorded which). This receptor was identified in a woman in her late teens or twenties with acute COVID-19. The chain carries TRBV7-9 and TRBJ2-1, with 7 bases aligning to TRBD1. The CDR3 DNA sequence: TGTGCCAGCAGCCCACAGGGGACCCTTTTGACCTACAATGAGCAGTTCTTC. Translated, it gives CASSPQGTLLTYNEQFF.